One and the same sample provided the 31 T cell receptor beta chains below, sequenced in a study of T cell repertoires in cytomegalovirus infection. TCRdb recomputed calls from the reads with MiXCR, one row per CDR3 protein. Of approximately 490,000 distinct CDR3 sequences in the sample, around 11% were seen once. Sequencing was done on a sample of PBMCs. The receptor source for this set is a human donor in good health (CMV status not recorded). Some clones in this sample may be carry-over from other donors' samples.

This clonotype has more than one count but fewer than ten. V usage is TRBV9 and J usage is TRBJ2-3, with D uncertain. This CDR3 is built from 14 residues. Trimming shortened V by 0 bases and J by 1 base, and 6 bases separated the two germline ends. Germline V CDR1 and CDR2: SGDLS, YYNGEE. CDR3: CASSVDQGTDTQYF. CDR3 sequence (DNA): TGTGCCAGCAGCGTAGATCAGGGCACAGATACGCAGTATTTT.

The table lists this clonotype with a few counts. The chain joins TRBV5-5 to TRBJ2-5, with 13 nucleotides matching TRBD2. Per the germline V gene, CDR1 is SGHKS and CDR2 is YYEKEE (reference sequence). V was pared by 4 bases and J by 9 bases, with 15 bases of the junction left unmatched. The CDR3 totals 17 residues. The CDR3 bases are TGTGCCAGCAGCCCCGCCCCCGGGACTAGCGGGACCAGTCCCCAGTACTTC. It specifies CASSPAPGTSGTSPQYF.

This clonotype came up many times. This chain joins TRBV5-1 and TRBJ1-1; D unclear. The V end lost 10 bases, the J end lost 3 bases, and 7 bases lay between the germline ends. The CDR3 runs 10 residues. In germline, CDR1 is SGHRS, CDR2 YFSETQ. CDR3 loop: CAGGYTEAFF. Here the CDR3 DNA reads TGCGCCGGAGGGTACACTGAAGCTTTCTTT.

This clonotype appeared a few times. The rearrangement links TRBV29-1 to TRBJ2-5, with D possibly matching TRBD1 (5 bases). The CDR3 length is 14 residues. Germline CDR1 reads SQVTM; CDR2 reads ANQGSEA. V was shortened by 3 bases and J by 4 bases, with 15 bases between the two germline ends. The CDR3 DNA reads TGCAGCGTTGAGGGGCGGCGGAGTAGAGAGACCCAGTACTTC. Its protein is CSVEGRRSRETQYF.

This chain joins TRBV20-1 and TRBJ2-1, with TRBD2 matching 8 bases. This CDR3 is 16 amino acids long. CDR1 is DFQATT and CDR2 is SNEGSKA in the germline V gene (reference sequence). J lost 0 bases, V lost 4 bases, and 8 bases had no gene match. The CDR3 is CSAIRLALSSYNEQFF. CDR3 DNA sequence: TGCAGTGCTATCCGACTAGCGCTAAGCTCCTACAATGAGCAGTTCTTC.

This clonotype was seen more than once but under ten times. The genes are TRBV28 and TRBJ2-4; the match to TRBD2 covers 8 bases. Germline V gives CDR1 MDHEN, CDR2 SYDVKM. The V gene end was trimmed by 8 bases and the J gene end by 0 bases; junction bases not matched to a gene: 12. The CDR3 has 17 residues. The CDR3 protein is CASSPIAGLLAKNIQYF. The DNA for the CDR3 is TGTGCCAGCTCCCCAATAGCGGGACTGTTAGCCAAAAACATTCAGTACTTC.

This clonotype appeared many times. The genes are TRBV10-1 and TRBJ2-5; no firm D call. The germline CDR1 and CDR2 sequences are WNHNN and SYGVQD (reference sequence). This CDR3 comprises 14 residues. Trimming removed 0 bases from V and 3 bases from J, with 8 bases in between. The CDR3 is CASSESITEETQYF. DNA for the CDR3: TGCGCCAGCAGTGAGTCGATAACGGAAGAGACCCAGTACTTC.

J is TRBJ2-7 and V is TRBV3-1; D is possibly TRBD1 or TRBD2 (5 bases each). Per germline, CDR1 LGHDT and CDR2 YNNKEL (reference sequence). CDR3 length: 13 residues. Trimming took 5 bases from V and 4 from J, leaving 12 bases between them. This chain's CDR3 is CASSGGFEYEQYF. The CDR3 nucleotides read TGTGCCAGCAGCGGGGGATTCGAGTACGAGCAGTACTTC.

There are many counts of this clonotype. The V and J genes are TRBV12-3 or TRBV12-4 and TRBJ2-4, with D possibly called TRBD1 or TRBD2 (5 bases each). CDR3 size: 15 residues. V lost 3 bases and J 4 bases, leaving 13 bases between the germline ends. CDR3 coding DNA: TGTGCCAGCAGTTTGGGCAGGGAGACAAAAAACATTCAGTACTTC. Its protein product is CASSLGRETKNIQYF.

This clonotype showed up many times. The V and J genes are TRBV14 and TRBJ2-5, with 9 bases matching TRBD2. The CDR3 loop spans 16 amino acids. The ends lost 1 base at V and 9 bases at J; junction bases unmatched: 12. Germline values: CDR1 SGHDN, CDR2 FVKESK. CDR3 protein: CASSQGLAGSWVAQYF. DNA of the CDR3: TGTGCCAGCAGCCAAGGTCTAGCGGGGTCCTGGGTGGCCCAGTACTTC.

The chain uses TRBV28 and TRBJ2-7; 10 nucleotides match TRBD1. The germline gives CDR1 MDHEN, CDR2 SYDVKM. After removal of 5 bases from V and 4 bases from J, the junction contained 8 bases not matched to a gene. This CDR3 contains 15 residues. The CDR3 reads CASSPRDRGEYEQYF. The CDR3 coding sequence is TGTGCCAGCAGTCCACGGGACAGGGGAGAGTACGAGCAGTACTTC.

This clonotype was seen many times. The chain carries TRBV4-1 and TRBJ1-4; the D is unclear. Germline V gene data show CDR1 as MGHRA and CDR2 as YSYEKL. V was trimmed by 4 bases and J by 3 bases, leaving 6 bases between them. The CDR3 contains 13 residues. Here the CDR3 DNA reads TGCGCCAGCAGCCGCACACCTAATGAAAAACTGTTTTTT. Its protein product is CASSRTPNEKLFF.

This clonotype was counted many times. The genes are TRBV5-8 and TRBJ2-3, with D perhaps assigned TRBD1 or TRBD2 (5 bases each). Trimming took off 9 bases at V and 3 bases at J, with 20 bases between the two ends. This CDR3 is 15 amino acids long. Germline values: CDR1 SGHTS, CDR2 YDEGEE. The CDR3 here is CATPMGRRTTDTQYF. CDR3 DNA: TGTGCCACCCCGATGGGACGGCGGACTACAGATACGCAGTATTTT. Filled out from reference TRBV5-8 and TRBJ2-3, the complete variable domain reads EAGVTQSPTHLIKTRGQQATLRCSPISGHTSVYWYQQALGLGLQFLLWYDEGEERNRGNFPPRFSGRQFPNYSSELNVNALELEDSALYLCATPMGRRTTDTQYFGPGTRLTVL.

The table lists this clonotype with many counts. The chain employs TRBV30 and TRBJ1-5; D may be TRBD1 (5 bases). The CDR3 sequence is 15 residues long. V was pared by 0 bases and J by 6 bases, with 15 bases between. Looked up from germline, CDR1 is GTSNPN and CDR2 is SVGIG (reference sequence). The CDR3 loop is CAWSVRGVFGQPQHF. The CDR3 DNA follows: TGTGCCTGGAGTGTAAGGGGTGTCTTCGGTCAGCCCCAGCATTTT.

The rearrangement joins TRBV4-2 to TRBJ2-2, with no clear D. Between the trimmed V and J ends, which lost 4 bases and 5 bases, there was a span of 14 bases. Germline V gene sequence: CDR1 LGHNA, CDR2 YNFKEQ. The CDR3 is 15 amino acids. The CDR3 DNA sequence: TGTGCCAGCAGCCTTATCGGAAGCAGGACCGGGGAGCTGTTTTTT. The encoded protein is CASSLIGSRTGELFF.

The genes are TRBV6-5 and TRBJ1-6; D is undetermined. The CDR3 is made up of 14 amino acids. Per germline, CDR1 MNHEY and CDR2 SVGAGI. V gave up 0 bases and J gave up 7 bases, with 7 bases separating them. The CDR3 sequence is CASSYSEGNSPLHF. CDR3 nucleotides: TGTGCCAGCAGTTACTCCGAGGGCAATTCACCCCTCCACTTT.

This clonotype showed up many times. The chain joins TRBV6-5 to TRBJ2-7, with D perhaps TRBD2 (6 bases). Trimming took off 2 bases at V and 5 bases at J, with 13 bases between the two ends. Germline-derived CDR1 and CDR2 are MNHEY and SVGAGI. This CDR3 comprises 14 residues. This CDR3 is CASSYGTGVDEQYF. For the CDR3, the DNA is TGTGCCAGCAGTTACGGGACGGGAGTGGACGAGCAGTACTTC.

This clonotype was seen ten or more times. The CDR3 DNA reads TGTGCCAGCAGCCCCCACCCGACAGGGACTAACTATGGCTACACCTTC. Its translation: CASSPHPTGTNYGYTF. The chain combines TRBV7-3 with TRBJ1-2; TRBD1 aligns across 7 bases. This CDR3 region has 16 residues. Germline trimming cut 5 bases from V and 0 bases from J; bases unmatched to any gene: 9. Germline V gene lookup returns CDR1 SGHTA and CDR2 FQGTGA. The variable domain in full, with the rest retrieved from reference TRBV7-3 and TRBJ1-2, is GAGVSQTPSNKVTEKGKYVELRCDPISGHTALYWYRQSLGQGPEFLIYFQGTGAADDSGLPNDRFFAVRPEGSVSTLKIQRTERGDSAVYLCASSPHPTGTNYGYTFGSGTRLTVV.

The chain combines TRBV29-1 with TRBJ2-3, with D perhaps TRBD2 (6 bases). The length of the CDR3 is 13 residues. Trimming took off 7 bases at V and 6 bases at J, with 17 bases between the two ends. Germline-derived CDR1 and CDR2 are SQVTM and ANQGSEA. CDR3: CSGTGTLGDTQYF. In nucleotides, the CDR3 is TGCAGCGGGACCGGGACTCTGGGGGATACGCAGTATTTT.

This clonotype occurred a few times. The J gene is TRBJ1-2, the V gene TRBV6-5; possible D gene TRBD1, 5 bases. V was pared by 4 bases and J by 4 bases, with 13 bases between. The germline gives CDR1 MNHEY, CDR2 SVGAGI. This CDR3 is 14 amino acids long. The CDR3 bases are TGTGCCAGCAGTTCCTCGGGGGGAGGCTATGGCTACACCTTC. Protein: CASSSSGGGYGYTF.

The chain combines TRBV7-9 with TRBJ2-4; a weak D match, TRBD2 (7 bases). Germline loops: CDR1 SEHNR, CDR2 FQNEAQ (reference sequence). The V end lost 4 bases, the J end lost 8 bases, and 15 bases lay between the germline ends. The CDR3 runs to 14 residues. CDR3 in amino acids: CASSSEEGGHIQYF. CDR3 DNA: TGTGCCAGCAGCTCAGAGGAGGGGGGGCACATTCAGTACTTC.

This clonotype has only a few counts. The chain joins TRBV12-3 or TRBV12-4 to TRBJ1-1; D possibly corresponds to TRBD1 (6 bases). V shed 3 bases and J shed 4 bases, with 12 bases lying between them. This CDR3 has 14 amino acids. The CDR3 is CASSFTWDITEAFF. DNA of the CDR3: TGTGCCAGCAGTTTCACCTGGGACATCACTGAAGCTTTCTTT.

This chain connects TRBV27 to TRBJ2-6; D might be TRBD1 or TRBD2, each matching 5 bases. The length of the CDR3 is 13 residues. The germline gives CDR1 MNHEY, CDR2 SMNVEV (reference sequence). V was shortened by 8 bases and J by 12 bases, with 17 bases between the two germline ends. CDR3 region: CASATGTRSVLTF. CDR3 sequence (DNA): TGTGCCAGCGCAACCGGGACCCGTAGCGTCCTGACTTTC.

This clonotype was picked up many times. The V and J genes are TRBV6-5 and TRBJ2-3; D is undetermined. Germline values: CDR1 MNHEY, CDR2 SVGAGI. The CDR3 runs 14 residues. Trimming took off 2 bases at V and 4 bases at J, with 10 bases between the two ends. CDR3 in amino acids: CASSYKGPPDTQYF. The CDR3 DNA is TGTGCCAGCAGTTACAAGGGCCCCCCAGATACGCAGTATTTT.

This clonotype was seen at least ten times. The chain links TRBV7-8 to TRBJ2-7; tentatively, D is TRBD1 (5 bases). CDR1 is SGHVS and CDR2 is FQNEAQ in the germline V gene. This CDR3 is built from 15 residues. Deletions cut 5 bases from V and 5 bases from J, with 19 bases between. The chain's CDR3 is CASSPHGQGVDEQYF. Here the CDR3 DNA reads TGTGCCAGCAGCCCCCATGGGCAGGGCGTGGACGAGCAGTACTTC.

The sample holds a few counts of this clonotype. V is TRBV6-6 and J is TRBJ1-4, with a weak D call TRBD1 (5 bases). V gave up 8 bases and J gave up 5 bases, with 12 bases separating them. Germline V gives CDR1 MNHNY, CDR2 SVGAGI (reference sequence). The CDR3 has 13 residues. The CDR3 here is CASAGPINEKLFF. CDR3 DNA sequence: TGTGCCAGCGCGGGACCCATAAATGAAAAACTGTTTTTT.

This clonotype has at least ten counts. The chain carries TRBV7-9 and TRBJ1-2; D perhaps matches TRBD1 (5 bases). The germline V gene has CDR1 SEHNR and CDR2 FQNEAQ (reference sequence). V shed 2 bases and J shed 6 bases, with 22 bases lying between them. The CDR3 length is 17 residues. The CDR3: CASSLSSQGQISNGYTF. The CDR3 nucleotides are TGTGCCAGCAGCTTATCATCGCAGGGCCAGATTTCAAATGGCTACACCTTC. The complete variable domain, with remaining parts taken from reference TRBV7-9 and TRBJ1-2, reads DTGVSQNPRHKITKRGQNVTFRCDPISEHNRLYWYRQTLGQGPEFLTYFQNEAQLEKSRLLSDRFSAERPKGSFSTLEIQRTEQGDSAMYLCASSLSSQGQISNGYTFGSGTRLTVV.

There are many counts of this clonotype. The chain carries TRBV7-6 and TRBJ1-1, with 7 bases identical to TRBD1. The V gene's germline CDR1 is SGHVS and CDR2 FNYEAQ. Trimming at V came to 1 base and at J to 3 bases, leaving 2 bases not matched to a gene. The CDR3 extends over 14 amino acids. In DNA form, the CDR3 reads TGTGCCAGCAGCTTAGGCACAGGGGACACTGAAGCTTTCTTT. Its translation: CASSLGTGDTEAFF.

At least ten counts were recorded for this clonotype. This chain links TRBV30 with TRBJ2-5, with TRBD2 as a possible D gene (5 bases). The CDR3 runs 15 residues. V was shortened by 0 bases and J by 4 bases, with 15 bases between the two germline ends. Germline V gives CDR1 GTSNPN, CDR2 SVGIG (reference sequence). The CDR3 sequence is CAWSVHRGFSETQYF. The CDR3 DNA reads TGTGCCTGGAGTGTACATCGAGGGTTTTCAGAGACCCAGTACTTC. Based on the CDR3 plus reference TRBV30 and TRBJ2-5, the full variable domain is SQTIHQWPATLVQPVGSPLSLECTVEGTSNPNLYWYRQAAGRGLQLLFYSVGIGQISSEVPQNLSASRPQDRQFILSSKKLLLSDSGFYLCAWSVHRGFSETQYFGPGTRLLVL.

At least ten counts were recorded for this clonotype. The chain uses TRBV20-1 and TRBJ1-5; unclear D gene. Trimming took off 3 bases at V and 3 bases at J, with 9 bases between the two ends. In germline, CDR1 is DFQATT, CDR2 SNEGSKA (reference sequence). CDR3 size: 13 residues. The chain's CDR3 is CSASGHHNQPQHF. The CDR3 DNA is TGCAGTGCTAGTGGGCACCACAATCAGCCCCAGCATTTT.

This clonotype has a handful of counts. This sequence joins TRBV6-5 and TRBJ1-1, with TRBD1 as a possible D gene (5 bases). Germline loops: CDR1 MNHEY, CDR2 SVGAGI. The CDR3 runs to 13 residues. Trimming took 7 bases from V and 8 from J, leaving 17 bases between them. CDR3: CASTWKGFPEAFF. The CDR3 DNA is TGTGCCAGCACCTGGAAGGGGTTCCCCGAAGCTTTCTTT.